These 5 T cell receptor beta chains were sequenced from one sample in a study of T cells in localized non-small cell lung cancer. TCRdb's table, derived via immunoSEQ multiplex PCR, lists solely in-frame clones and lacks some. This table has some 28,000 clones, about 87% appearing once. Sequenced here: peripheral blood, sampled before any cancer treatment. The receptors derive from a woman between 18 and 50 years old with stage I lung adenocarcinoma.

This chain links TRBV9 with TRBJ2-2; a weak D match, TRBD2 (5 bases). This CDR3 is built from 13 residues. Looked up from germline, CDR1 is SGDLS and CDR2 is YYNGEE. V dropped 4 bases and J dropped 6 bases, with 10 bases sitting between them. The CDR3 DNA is TGTGCCAGCAGCCTATCTAGCCCCGGGGAGCTGTTTTTT. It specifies CASSLSSPGELFF.

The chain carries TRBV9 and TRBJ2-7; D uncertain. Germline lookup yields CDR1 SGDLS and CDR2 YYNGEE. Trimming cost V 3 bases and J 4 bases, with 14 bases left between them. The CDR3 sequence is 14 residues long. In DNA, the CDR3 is TGTGCCAGCAGCGAAGGGCTGGGAACTTACGAGCAGTACTTC. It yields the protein CASSEGLGTYEQYF.

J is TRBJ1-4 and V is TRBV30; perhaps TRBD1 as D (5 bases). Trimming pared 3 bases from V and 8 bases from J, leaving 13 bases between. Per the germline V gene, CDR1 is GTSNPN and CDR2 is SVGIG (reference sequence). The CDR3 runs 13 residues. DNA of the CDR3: TGTGCCTGGAGATCACAGCCAGGGGAAAAACTGTTTTTT. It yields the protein CAWRSQPGEKLFF.

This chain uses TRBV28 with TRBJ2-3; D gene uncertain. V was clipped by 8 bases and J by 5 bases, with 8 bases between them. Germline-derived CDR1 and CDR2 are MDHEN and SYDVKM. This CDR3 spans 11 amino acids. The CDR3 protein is CASSLRDTQYF. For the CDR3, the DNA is TGTGCCAGCTCGCTACGAGATACGCAGTATTTT.

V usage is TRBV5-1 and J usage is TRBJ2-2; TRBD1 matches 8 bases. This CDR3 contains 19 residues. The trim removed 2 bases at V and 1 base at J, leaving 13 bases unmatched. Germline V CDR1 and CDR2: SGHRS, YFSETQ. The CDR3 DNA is TGCGCCAGCAGCTTCTTCTCGTCTCTGGACAGGGTGAACACCGGGGAGCTGTTTTTT. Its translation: CASSFFSSLDRVNTGELFF.